This T cell receptor beta chain stems from a study of blood T cells in healthy people across ages. Study-level points and caveats: Using unsorted PBMCs precluded a conclusive naive versus antigen-experienced comparison.

This clonotype has at least ten counts. Its antigen is not known. Primed by a sample-barcoded 5' primer and a J-beta primer mix, a second PCR proceeded for about 7 to 11 cycles. TCRdb analysed the 5' RACE reads with MiXCR anew, one entry per CDR3 protein. Of over 1,500,000 distinct CDR3 sequences listed, about 39% were seen once; the top ten hold roughly 23%. The CDR3 has 13 amino acids. V was clipped by 5 bases and J by 5 bases; unmatched bases: 7. Germline values: CDR1 SQVTM, CDR2 ANQGSEA. This TCR came from a human donor in good health. The V and J genes are TRBV29-1 and TRBJ2-5; 8 nucleotides line up with TRBD2. Sample: blood. The CDR3 nucleotides read TGCAGCGTTACCGGGGGGGCCGGTGAGACCCAGTACTTC. Its translation is CSVTGGAGETQYF.